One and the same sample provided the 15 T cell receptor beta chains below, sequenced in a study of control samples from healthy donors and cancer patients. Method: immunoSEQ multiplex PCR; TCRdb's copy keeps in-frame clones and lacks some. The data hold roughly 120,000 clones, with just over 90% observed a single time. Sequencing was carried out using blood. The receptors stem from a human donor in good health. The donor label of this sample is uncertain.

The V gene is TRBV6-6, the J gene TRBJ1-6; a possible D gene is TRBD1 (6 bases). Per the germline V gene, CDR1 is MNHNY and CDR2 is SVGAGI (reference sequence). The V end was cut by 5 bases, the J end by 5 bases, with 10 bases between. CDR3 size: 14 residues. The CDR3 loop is CASSQQGDNSPLHF. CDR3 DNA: TGTGCCAGCAGTCAACAGGGTGATAATTCACCCCTCCACTTT.

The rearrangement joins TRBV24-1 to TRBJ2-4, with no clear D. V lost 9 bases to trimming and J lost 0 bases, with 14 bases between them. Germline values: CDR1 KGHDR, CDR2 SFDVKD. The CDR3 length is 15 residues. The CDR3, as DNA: TGTGCCACCTCAAGTAATGATTTAGCCAAAAACATTCAGTACTTC. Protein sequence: CATSSNDLAKNIQYF.

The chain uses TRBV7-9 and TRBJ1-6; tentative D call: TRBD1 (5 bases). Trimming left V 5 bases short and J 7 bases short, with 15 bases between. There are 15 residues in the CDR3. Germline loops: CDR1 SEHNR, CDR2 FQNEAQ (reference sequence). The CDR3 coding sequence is TGTGCCAGCAGCCTCGGGACCGTAAGGAATTCACCCCTCCACTTT. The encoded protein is CASSLGTVRNSPLHF. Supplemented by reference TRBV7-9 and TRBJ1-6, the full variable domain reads DTGVSQNPRHKITKRGQNVTFRCDPISEHNRLYWYRQTLGQGPEFLTYFQNEAQLEKSRLLSDRFSAERPKGSFSTLEIQRTEQGDSAMYLCASSLGTVRNSPLHFGNGTRLTVT.

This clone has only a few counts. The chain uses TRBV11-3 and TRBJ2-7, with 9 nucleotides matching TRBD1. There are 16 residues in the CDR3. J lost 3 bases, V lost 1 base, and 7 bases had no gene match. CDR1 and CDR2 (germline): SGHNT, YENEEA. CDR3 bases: TGTGCCAGCAGCTTAGTCCATGAGACAGGGGGCTACGAGCAGTACGTC. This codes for CASSLVHETGGYEQYV.

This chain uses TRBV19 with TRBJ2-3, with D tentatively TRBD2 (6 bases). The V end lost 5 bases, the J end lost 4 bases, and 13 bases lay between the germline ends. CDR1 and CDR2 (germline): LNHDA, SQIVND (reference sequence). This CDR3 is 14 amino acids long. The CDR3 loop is CASSSGLLADTQYF. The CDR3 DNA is TGTGCCAGTAGTTCTGGACTACTAGCAGATACGCAGTATTTT.

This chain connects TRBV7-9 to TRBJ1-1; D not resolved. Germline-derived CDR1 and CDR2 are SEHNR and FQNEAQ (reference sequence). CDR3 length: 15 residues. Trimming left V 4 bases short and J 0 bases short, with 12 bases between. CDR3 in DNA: TGTGCCAGCAGCTACCAACTCGCACTGAACACTGAAGCTTTCTTT. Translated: CASSYQLALNTEAFF.

The CDR3: CASSPSATNEKLFF. The CDR3 region has the DNA TGTGCCAGCTCACCCAGTGCAACTAATGAAAAACTGTTTTTT. The rearrangement uses TRBV18 and TRBJ1-4; D is unclear. The CDR3 spans 14 residues. Trimming took 3 bases from V and 0 from J, leaving 5 bases between them. CDR1 is KGHSH, CDR2 LQKENI, per germline.

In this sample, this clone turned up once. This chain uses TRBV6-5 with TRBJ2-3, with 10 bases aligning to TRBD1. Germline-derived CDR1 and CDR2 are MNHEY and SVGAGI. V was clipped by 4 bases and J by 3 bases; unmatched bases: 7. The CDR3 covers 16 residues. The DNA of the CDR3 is TGTGCCAGCAGTTCTCCAAGGGACAGGGGAACAGATACGCAGTATTTT. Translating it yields CASSSPRDRGTDTQYF.

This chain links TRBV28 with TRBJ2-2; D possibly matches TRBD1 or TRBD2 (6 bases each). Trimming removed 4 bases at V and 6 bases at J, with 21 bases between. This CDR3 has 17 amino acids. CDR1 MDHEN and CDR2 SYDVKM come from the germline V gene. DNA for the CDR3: TGTGCCAGCAGTTCGGGAGACTCCGGGACAAGGGCCGGGGAGCTGTTTTTT. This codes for CASSSGDSGTRAGELFF.

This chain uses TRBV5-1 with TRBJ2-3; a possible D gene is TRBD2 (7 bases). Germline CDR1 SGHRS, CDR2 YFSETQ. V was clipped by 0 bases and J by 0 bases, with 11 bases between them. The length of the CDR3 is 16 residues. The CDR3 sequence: CASSLVAGASTDTQYF. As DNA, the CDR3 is TGCGCCAGCAGCTTGGTGGCGGGGGCTAGCACAGATACGCAGTATTTT. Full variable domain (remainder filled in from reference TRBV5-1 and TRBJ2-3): KAGVTQTPRYLIKTRGQQVTLSCSPISGHRSVSWYQQTPGQGLQFLFEYFSETQRNKGNFPGRFSGRQFSNSRSEMNVSTLELGDSALYLCASSLVAGASTDTQYFGPGTRLTVL.

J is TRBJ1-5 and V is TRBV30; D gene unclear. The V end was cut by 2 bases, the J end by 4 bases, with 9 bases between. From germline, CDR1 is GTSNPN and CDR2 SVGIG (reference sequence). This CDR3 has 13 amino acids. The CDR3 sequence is CAWSFDNNQPQHF. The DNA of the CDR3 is TGTGCCTGGAGTTTTGACAATAATCAGCCCCAGCATTTT.

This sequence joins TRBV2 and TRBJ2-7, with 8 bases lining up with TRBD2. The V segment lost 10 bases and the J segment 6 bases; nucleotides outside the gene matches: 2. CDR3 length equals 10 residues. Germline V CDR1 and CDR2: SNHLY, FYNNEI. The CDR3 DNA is TGTGCCACCGGGAGGGCCGAGCAGTACTTC. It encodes CATGRAEQYF. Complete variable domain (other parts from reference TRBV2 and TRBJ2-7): EPEVTQTPSHQVTQMGQEVILRCVPISNHLYFYWYRQILGQKVEFLVSFYNNEISEKSEIFDDQFSVERPDGSNFTLKIRSTKLEDSAMYFCATGRAEQYFGPGTRLTVT.

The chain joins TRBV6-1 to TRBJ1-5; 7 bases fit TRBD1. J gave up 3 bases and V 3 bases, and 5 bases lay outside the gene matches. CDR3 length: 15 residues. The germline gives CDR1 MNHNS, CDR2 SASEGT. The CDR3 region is CASSDETGFNQPQHF. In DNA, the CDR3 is TGTGCCAGCAGTGACGAGACAGGGTTCAATCAGCCCCAGCATTTT.

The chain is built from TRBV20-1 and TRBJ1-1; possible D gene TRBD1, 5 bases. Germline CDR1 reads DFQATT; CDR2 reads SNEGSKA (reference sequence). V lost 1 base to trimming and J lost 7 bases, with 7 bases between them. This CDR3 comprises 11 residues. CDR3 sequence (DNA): TGCAGTGCTAGAGTCAGGGTTGAAGCTTTCTTT. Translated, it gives CSARVRVEAFF.

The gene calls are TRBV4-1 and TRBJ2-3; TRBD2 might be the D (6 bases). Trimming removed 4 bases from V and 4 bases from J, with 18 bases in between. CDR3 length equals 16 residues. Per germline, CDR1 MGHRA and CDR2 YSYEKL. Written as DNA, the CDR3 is TGCGCCAGCAGCCGGGGGGAGACCCCTTCCCCAGATACGCAGTATTTT. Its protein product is CASSRGETPSPDTQYF.